This passage covers 20 T cell receptor beta chains from one sample sequenced in a study of T cell changes during pregnancy in multiple sclerosis. The method was immunoSEQ multiplex PCR; TCRdb's version includes in-frame clones alone and lacks a portion of them. The data show 45,000 to 50,000 clones, almost 95% seen once. Specimen: CD8+ T cells from peripheral blood mononuclear cells, collected in the first trimester of pregnancy. Receptor source: a female donor with multiple sclerosis, enrolled in a pregnancy study.

J is TRBJ2-5 and V is TRBV7-8; D is perhaps TRBD2 (6 bases). The V and J ends lost 6 bases and 2 bases respectively, with 13 bases between them. CDR3 length: 14 amino acids. The germline CDR1 and CDR2 sequences are SGHVS and FQNEAQ. CDR3 residues: CASRPAGWQETQYF. The CDR3 DNA reads TGTGCCAGCAGGCCTGCGGGATGGCAAGAGACCCAGTACTTC. Full variable domain (remainder filled in from reference TRBV7-8 and TRBJ2-5): GAGVSQSPRYKVAKRGQDVALRCDPISGHVSLFWYQQALGQGPEFLTYFQNEAQLDKSGLPSDRFFAERPEGSVSTLKIQRTQQEDSAVYLCASRPAGWQETQYFGPGTRLLVL.

This clone was counted a few times. The V and J genes are TRBV21-1 and TRBJ1-5; TRBD1 reflects the table's D call only, with no check against the DNA. TRBV21-1 is classified as a pseudogene. The CDR3 has 15 residues. The CDR3 here is CASSPRTGGNQPQHF. In DNA form, the CDR3 reads TGTGCCAGCAGTCCCCGGACAGGGGGCAATCAGCCCCAGCATTTT.

This clone was picked up a small number of times. The chain joins TRBV7-9 to TRBJ2-7; TRBD1 matches at 10 bases. V lost 4 bases, J lost 0 bases, and 3 bases stayed unmatched. Germline-derived CDR1 and CDR2 are SEHNR and FQNEAQ (reference sequence). This CDR3 comprises 15 residues. The chain's CDR3 is CASSSRQGASYEQYF. The CDR3 region has the DNA TGTGCCAGCAGCTCGCGACAGGGGGCCTCCTACGAGCAGTACTTC.

The V and J genes are TRBV15 and TRBJ2-1; D is unclear. Deletions cut 3 bases from V and 0 bases from J, with 9 bases between. The CDR3 is made up of 15 amino acids. Germline assignment: CDR1 LNHNV and CDR2 YYDKDF (reference sequence). CDR3 DNA: TGTGCCACCAGCAGCCCACTAAGCTCCTACAATGAGCAGTTCTTC. Protein product: CATSSPLSSYNEQFF.

This clone was seen only a few times. The V and J genes are TRBV4-3 and TRBJ1-5; perhaps TRBD1 as D (5 bases). The CDR3 totals 17 residues. CDR1 and CDR2 (germline): LGHNA, YSLEER. V lost 0 bases, J lost 4 bases, and 16 bases lay in between. The CDR3 reads CASSQDVGQGGNQPQHF. The DNA of the CDR3 is TGCGCCAGCAGCCAAGATGTGGGGCAGGGAGGTAATCAGCCCCAGCATTTT.

In this sample, this clone turned up a few times. The J gene is TRBJ1-1, the V gene TRBV30; 8 bases line up with TRBD1. Germline lookup yields CDR1 GTSNPN and CDR2 SVGIG (reference sequence). After removal of 4 bases from V and 7 bases from J, the junction contained 8 bases not matched to a gene. CDR3 length: 13 residues. CDR3 protein: CAWNPGQGGEAFF. The CDR3 bases are TGTGCCTGGAACCCCGGACAGGGCGGTGAAGCTTTCTTT.

The chain couples TRBV29-1 to TRBJ2-5; D is perhaps TRBD2 (6 bases). Germline loops: CDR1 SQVTM, CDR2 ANQGSEA. This CDR3 region has 11 residues. The CDR3, as DNA: TGCAGTATCGGGGGAAGAGAGACCCAGTACTTC. Translated: CSIGGRETQYF.

The chain joins TRBV10-3 to TRBJ2-7; 10 bases map to TRBD1. J was trimmed by 5 bases and V by 5 bases; bases with no gene match: 6. The CDR3 is 14 amino acids. In germline, CDR1 is ENHRY, CDR2 SYGVKD. The CDR3 reads CAISRVGTGDEQYF. The CDR3 DNA follows: TGTGCCATCAGTCGCGTTGGGACAGGGGACGAGCAGTACTTC.

This clone occurred once. This rearrangement joins TRBV11-2 to TRBJ2-7; maybe TRBD1 (6 bases). Germline lookup yields CDR1 SGHAT and CDR2 FQNNGV. This CDR3 is 15 amino acids long. V lost 0 bases and J lost 2, with 11 bases in between. The CDR3 is CASSLDYRDTYEQYF. In DNA form, the CDR3 reads TGTGCCAGCAGCTTAGATTACAGGGATACCTACGAGCAGTACTTC.

This rearrangement joins TRBV5-4 to TRBJ1-2, with D maybe TRBD1 (6 bases). The CDR3 sequence is 15 residues long. The V end was cut by 5 bases, the J end by 4 bases, with 18 bases between. Germline CDR1 and CDR2: SGHNT and YYREEE (reference sequence). DNA of the CDR3: TGTGCCAGCAGTGTAGCAGGGGATCCCGTCTATGGCTACACCTTC. This codes for CASSVAGDPVYGYTF. The full variable domain, in which reference TRBV5-4 and TRBJ1-2 provide the parts outside the CDR3, is ETGVTQSPTHLIKTRGQQVTLRCSSQSGHNTVSWYQQALGQGPQFIFQYYREEENGRGNFPPRFSGLQFPNYSSELNVNALELDDSALYLCASSVAGDPVYGYTFGSGTRLTVV.

The chain uses TRBV6-1 and TRBJ2-5; 10 nucleotides match TRBD1. The J call may be wrong; the DNA end is better matched by TRBJ2-7. Germline CDR1 and CDR2: MNHNS and SASEGT. The CDR3 is made up of 15 amino acids. CDR3 nucleotide sequence: TGTGCCAGCAGTGACAGACAGGGGGCTGGTTACGAGCAGTACTTC. It specifies CASSDRQGAGYEQYF.

The chain has TRBV7-8 and TRBJ1-2; 10 bases line up with TRBD1. Germline CDR1 SGHVS, CDR2 FQNEAQ. This CDR3 comprises 14 residues. Losses at the gene ends were 4 bases for V and 3 bases for J; bases not matched to a gene: 2. CDR3 protein: CASSWTGGDYGYTF. The CDR3 nucleotides read TGTGCCAGCAGCTGGACAGGGGGGGACTATGGCTACACCTTC.

The genes are TRBV7-8 and TRBJ1-2; 10 positions agree with TRBD1. CDR1 SGHVS and CDR2 FQNEAQ come from the germline V gene. This CDR3 region has 15 residues. V lost 5 bases and J lost 3; bases outside the gene matches: 6. DNA of the CDR3: TGTGCCAGCAGCCGGGGGACAGGGGCCGACTATGGCTACACCTTC. Amino acids: CASSRGTGADYGYTF.

For this clone: This sample also contains other DNA sequences that code for the same CDR3. This chain connects TRBV14 to TRBJ1-2, with no clear D. This CDR3 has 11 residues. CDR1 and CDR2 from the germline V gene are SGHDN and FVKESK. V was pared by 1 base and J by 8 bases, with 5 bases between. The CDR3 DNA reads as TGTGCCAGCAGCCAAGGGGCCGGCTACACCTTC. Its translation: CASSQGAGYTF.

This clone was observed a few times. This chain connects TRBV9 to TRBJ1-1; 9 nucleotides align to TRBD1. CDR1 and CDR2 (germline): SGDLS, YYNGEE. This CDR3 contains 14 residues. V gave up 4 bases and J gave up 5 bases; unmatched junction bases: 6. In DNA, the CDR3 is TGTGCCAGCAGCTCCCGACAGGGGGGAACTGAAGCTTTCTTT. Residues: CASSSRQGGTEAFF.

Only one count was recorded for this clone. V and J are TRBV30 and TRBJ2-2, with 8 bases aligning to TRBD1. This CDR3 has 15 amino acids. Germline CDR1 reads GTSNPN; CDR2 reads SVGIG (reference sequence). The trim removed 1 base at V and 6 bases at J, leaving 7 bases unmatched. The CDR3, as DNA: TGTGCCTGGAGTGACGGACAGGGCAGGGCCGGGGAGCTGTTTTTT. It specifies CAWSDGQGRAGELFF.

For this clone: The same CDR3 is also encoded by other DNA sequences in this sample. This rearrangement joins TRBV11-2 to TRBJ2-7; D unresolved. Germline CDR1 SGHAT, CDR2 FQNNGV. The V end was cut by 1 base, the J end by 1 base, with 5 bases between. There are 13 residues in the CDR3. The CDR3 bases are TGTGCCAGCAGCTTAGTCAGTTCCTACGAGCAGTACTTC. This encodes CASSLVSSYEQYF.

This clone was found once. The V call is TRBV13, the J call TRBJ1-2; TRBD1 matches at 7 bases. Per the germline V gene, CDR1 is PRHDT and CDR2 is FYEKMQ (reference sequence). The CDR3 is 15 amino acids. V was pared by 7 bases and J by 7 bases, with 15 bases of the junction left unmatched. CDR3 sequence (DNA): TGTGCCAGCACCCGCCTGATGGAGGGGGCGGGTGGCTACACCTTC. This encodes CASTRLMEGAGGYTF.

The chain couples TRBV15 to TRBJ2-1; 10 bases agree with TRBD2. This CDR3 has 17 residues. Per germline, CDR1 LNHNV and CDR2 YYDKDF (reference sequence). V trimming: 5 bases; J trimming: 8 bases; junction bases outside the gene matches: 15. The CDR3 DNA follows: TGTGCCACCAGCCCCCAAGGGGGTCTAGCGGGAGTGGATGAGCAGTTCTTC. Residues: CATSPQGGLAGVDEQFF.

The J gene is TRBJ2-7, the V gene TRBV11-3; D possibly corresponds to TRBD2 (5 bases). The CDR3 has 13 amino acids. Germline CDR1 reads SGHNT; CDR2 reads YENEEA. V was trimmed by 4 bases and J by 3 bases, leaving 10 bases between them. CDR3 DNA sequence: TGTGCCAGCAGCTCCGACGGAGGCTACGAGCAGTACTTC. Translation gives CASSSDGGYEQYF.